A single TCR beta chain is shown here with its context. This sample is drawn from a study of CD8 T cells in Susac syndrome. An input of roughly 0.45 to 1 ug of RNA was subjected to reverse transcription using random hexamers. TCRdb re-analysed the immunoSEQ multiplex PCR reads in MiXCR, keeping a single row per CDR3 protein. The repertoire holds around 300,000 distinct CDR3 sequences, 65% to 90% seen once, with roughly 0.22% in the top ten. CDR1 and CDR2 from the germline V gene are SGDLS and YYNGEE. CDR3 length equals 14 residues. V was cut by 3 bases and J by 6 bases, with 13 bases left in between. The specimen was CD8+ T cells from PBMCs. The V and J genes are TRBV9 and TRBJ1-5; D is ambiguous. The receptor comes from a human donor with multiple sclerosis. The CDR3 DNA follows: TGTGCCAGCAGCGATCACGAGGGTGGTCAGCCCCAGCATTTT. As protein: CASSDHEGGQPQHF.